This entry concerns a single T cell receptor (beta chain). Without the conserved terminal phenylalanine or tryptophan, this CDR3 likely stems from a read error. The DNA is omitted, as the CDR3 cannot be located on it reliably, and the CDR3 follows TCRdb's listing. As handled by the study authors: Estimated nucleated cell counts came from reference gene primer amplification. Libraries were prepared by immunoSEQ multiplex PCR; TCRdb keeps only in-frame clonotypes and omits some of them. The V and J calls and clone size are taken from that table; D and trimming were inferred from the DNA. Of fewer than 250,000 clones in the sample, roughly four fifths are singletons; the top ten hold under 2%. The CDR3 is 12 residues long, ends included. The germline gives CDR1 MNHEY, CDR2 SVGEGT. This sample was taken from a study of blood T cell repertoires in COVID-19. Overall study: Samples of COVID-19 (acute and convalescent) were obtained from the United States, Italy and Spain.

Sequences were obtained from peripheral blood. V and J are TRBV6-2 or TRBV6-3 and TRBJ1-1; TRBD1 is taken as the D call from the table, unchecked against the DNA. The receptor's source is a woman aged 80 or over with acute or convalescent COVID-19. The CDR3 sequence: CASSYKSRTDRA.